The 29 T cell receptor beta chains listed next were all sequenced from one sample in a study of blood T cells in healthy people across ages. A J-beta primer mix and a sample-barcoded 5' primer were used in a second PCR of roughly 6 to 12 cycles. One entry per CDR3 protein, called by TCRdb with MiXCR from the 5' RACE reads. The sample has about 700,000 distinct CDR3 sequences; roughly 30% are singletons. Source material: blood. The receptors come from a woman aged 80 or older in good health.

The CDR3 protein is CASRLALAEQFF. The CDR3 nucleotides are TGTGCCAGCAGGCTAGCGTTGGCCGAGCAGTTCTTC. The genes are TRBV6-4 and TRBJ2-1, with D perhaps TRBD2 (6 bases). V was shortened by 6 bases and J by 10 bases, with 13 bases between the two germline ends. CDR1 is MRHNA, CDR2 SNTAGT, per germline. The CDR3 totals 12 residues.

This clonotype was detected ten times or more. The chain is built from TRBV5-1 and TRBJ1-1; a weak D match, TRBD1 (5 bases). Trimming shortened V by 4 bases and J by 1 base, and 8 bases separated the two germline ends. Germline CDR1 and CDR2: SGHRS and YFSETQ. This CDR3 contains 13 residues. In DNA, the CDR3 is TGCGCCAGCAGCCAAGACAGGAACACTGAAGCTTTCTTT. Translation gives CASSQDRNTEAFF.

The chain carries TRBV20-1 and TRBJ1-5; TRBD1 agrees at 11 bases. This CDR3 comprises 14 residues. Looked up from germline, CDR1 is DFQATT and CDR2 is SNEGSKA (reference sequence). With 5 bases clipped from V and 4 bases from J, the junction kept 4 bases outside the gene matches. The CDR3 sequence: CSAPGQGANQPQHF. CDR3 DNA: TGCAGTGCTCCAGGACAGGGGGCTAATCAGCCCCAGCATTTT.

Remarks on this clonotype: Possible read error: a much larger clone is one base away. The rearrangement links TRBV9 to TRBJ2-7, with D possibly being TRBD1 (5 bases). V lost 2 bases, J lost 2 bases, and 8 bases lay in between. This CDR3 is 13 amino acids long. CDR1 and CDR2 from the germline V gene are SGDLS and YYNGEE. DNA of the CDR3: TGTGCCAGCAGCGTGACAGAAACCTACGAGCAGTACTTC. This sequence encodes CASSVTETYEQYF.

CDR3 amino acids: CSANTGTMKQFF. DNA of the CDR3: TGCAGTGCTAATACAGGGACAATGAAGCAGTTCTTC. The V gene is TRBV20-1, the J gene TRBJ2-1, with D possibly matching TRBD1 (6 bases). The germline V gene encodes CDR1 DFQATT and CDR2 SNEGSKA (reference sequence). The CDR3 length is 12 residues. Trimming cost V 4 bases and J 11 bases, with 15 bases left between them.

This clonotype was counted between two and nine times. Possible read error: a much larger clone is one base away. V and J are TRBV28 and TRBJ2-5; 8 bases align to TRBD2. The CDR3 has 13 residues. The V gene end was trimmed by 5 bases and the J gene end by 11 bases; junction bases not matched to a gene: 10. Germline V gives CDR1 MDHEN, CDR2 SYDVKM. In DNA, the CDR3 is TGTGCCAGCAGTCCCCAGGGGACTAGAGAGCAGTACTTC. Translated, it gives CASSPQGTREQYF. The full variable domain, with the rest looked up from reference TRBV28 and TRBJ2-5, is DVKVTQSSRYLVKRTGEKVFLECVQDMDHENMFWYRQDPGLGLRLIYFSYDVKMKEKGDIPEGYSVSREKKERFSLILESASTNQTSMYLCASSPQGTREQYFGPGTRLLVL.

This clonotype was observed at least ten times. The CDR3 DNA sequence: TGTGCCAGCAGCTTAGACTTCAATCAGGTGCTGTTTTTT. It translates to CASSLDFNQVLFF. The gene calls are TRBV7-2 and TRBJ1-4; D remains unclear. Trimming shortened V by 1 base and J by 14 bases, and 14 bases separated the two germline ends. Looked up from germline, CDR1 is SGHTA and CDR2 is FQGNSA. This CDR3 spans 13 amino acids.

V and J are TRBV20-1 and TRBJ2-3; D is possibly TRBD1 or TRBD2 (5 bases each). CDR1 DFQATT and CDR2 SNEGSKA come from the germline V gene (reference sequence). CDR3 length: 15 residues. Trimming took 6 bases from V and 11 from J, leaving 27 bases between them. The CDR3 here is CSAVTGQAAAGMQYF. CDR3 DNA: TGCAGTGCCGTTACGGGGCAGGCGGCCGCAGGTATGCAGTATTTT.

The rearrangement links TRBV28 to TRBJ1-1; D perhaps matches TRBD1 (5 bases). Germline CDR1 is MDHEN and CDR2 is SYDVKM. Trimming removed 2 bases at V and 5 bases at J, with 12 bases between. This CDR3 is 14 amino acids long. The CDR3 DNA sequence: TGTGCCAGCAGTTTAAGCCCGGACACTACTGAAGCTTTCTTT. Its protein is CASSLSPDTTEAFF.

This clonotype was seen more than once but under ten times. This may come from a read error, since a much larger clone is one base off. The chain uses TRBV7-3 and TRBJ2-4; perhaps D is TRBD1 or TRBD2 (6 bases each). The J call could be wrong; TRBJ2-7 is a better fit for the DNA end. This CDR3 contains 15 residues. Germline V lookup: CDR1 SGHTA, CDR2 FQGTGA. DNA for the CDR3: TGTGCCAGCAGCTTGCTCGGGGGCCCCGCCTACGAGCAGTACTTC. Protein sequence: CASSLLGGPAYEQYF.

A single count supports this clonotype. The CDR3 nucleotides read TGTGCCAGCAGCACCACAGGGTACACTGAAGCTTTCTTT. This translates into CASSTTGYTEAFF. The chain uses TRBV7-2 and TRBJ1-1; the D gene is possibly TRBD1 (6 bases). Germline assignment: CDR1 SGHTA and CDR2 FQGNSA. Trimming took off 5 bases at V and 3 bases at J, with 10 bases between the two ends. The CDR3 runs to 13 residues.

This clonotype has a single count. The J gene is TRBJ1-2, the V gene TRBV4-2, with D uncertain. V dropped 1 base and J dropped 4 bases, with 10 bases sitting between them. The germline gives CDR1 LGHNA, CDR2 YNFKEQ. The CDR3 consists of 14 residues. CDR3: CASSQAKDLYGYTF. CDR3 DNA sequence: TGTGCCAGCAGCCAAGCGAAGGATCTCTATGGCTACACCTTC.

The sample holds many counts of this clonotype. The CDR3 DNA reads TGCAGCGACAGGGGGTCGAGCACAGATACGCAGTATTTT. Translated: CSDRGSSTDTQYF. The chain uses TRBV29-1 and TRBJ2-3, with 8 bases matching TRBD1. The V and J ends lost 7 bases and 0 bases, in that order; junction bases with no gene match: 3. There are 13 residues in the CDR3. From germline, CDR1 is SQVTM and CDR2 ANQGSEA.

This clonotype came up a few times. This clone may be a read error of a much larger clone one base away. The chain recombines TRBV5-1 with TRBJ2-7; TRBD2 matches at 9 bases. CDR3 length equals 16 residues. Germline-derived CDR1 and CDR2 are SGHRS and YFSETQ. The V segment lost 4 bases and the J segment 7 bases; nucleotides outside the gene matches: 15. CDR3 amino acids: CASSPRAGGGNNEQYF. CDR3 in DNA: TGCGCCAGCAGCCCCCGAGCGGGGGGCGGCAATAATGAGCAGTACTTC.

A few counts support this clonotype. The chain employs TRBV4-2 and TRBJ1-4; 10 nucleotides agree with TRBD1. V was clipped by 2 bases and J by 6 bases; unmatched bases: 6. This CDR3 is built from 16 residues. Germline CDR1 and CDR2: LGHNA and YNFKEQ. The CDR3 DNA sequence: TGTGCCAGCAGCCAATCCCCGGGACAGGGGTATGAAAAACTGTTTTTT. Encoded protein: CASSQSPGQGYEKLFF.

The rearrangement links TRBV28 to TRBJ1-1; the D is unclear. From germline, CDR1 is MDHEN and CDR2 SYDVKM. Trimming removed 5 bases from V and 1 base from J, with 5 bases in between. This CDR3 has 12 residues. This chain's CDR3 is CASSTRNTEAFF. The CDR3 DNA reads as TGTGCCAGCAGTACCCGGAACACTGAAGCTTTCTTT.

The V call is TRBV2, the J call TRBJ1-1; unclear D gene. CDR1 is SNHLY and CDR2 is FYNNEI in the germline V gene. This CDR3 spans 14 amino acids. V dropped 1 base and J dropped 1 base, with 7 bases sitting between them. CDR3 sequence reads: CASSEGRKNTEAFF. For the CDR3, the DNA is TGTGCCAGCAGTGAAGGGCGAAAGAACACTGAAGCTTTCTTT.

On this clonotype itself: The junction does not match germline at one end; this may be a read error. V is TRBV10-3 and J is TRBJ1-1; D is possibly TRBD1 (5 bases). The CDR3 contains 13 residues. Germline-derived CDR1 and CDR2 are ENHRY and SYGVKD. For the CDR3, the DNA is TGTACCATCAGCGGCAGGGAGGGAACTGAAGCTTTCTTT. It translates to CTISGREGTEAFF.

This chain connects TRBV29-1 to TRBJ2-1, with D hard to call. The V end was cut by 3 bases, the J end by 3 bases, with 9 bases between. Germline values: CDR1 SQVTM, CDR2 ANQGSEA. This CDR3 spans 13 amino acids. CDR3 region: CSVEVDNYNEQFF. In DNA form, the CDR3 reads TGCAGCGTTGAGGTAGACAACTACAATGAGCAGTTCTTC.

This clonotype was picked up a small number of times. The chain is built from TRBV6-6 and TRBJ1-2; D unresolved. V shed 8 bases and J shed 3 bases, with 13 bases lying between them. The CDR3 has 13 amino acids. CDR1 is MNHNY and CDR2 is SVGAGI in the germline V gene (reference sequence). Here the CDR3 DNA reads TGTGCCAGCTTTGTGGACCGATACTATGGCTACACCTTC. This translates into CASFVDRYYGYTF.

The chain combines TRBV5-1 with TRBJ2-3; 9 nucleotides line up with TRBD2. Germline V gene sequence: CDR1 SGHRS, CDR2 YFSETQ. The junction had 11 bases not matched to a gene; V was cut back by 3 bases and J by 6 bases. This CDR3 is 16 amino acids long. For the CDR3, the DNA is TGCGCCAGCAGCTACCGACTAGCGGCCTCTCCTGATACGCAGTATTTT. It yields the protein CASSYRLAASPDTQYF.

This clonotype came up many times. This chain connects TRBV4-3 to TRBJ2-7, with 12 bases that match TRBD1. Trimming took 0 bases from V and 6 from J; bases not matched to a gene: 3. Per the germline V gene, CDR1 is LGHNA and CDR2 is YSLEER. This CDR3 has 15 residues. The CDR3 DNA is TGCGCCAGCAGCCAAGACGGGACAGGGGGCGGCGAGCAGTACTTC. It codes for CASSQDGTGGGEQYF.

This clonotype was seen at least ten times. This rearrangement joins TRBV29-1 to TRBJ1-2; tentatively, D is TRBD1 (5 bases). V lost 1 base and J lost 1, with 10 bases in between. The CDR3 length is 14 residues. Looked up from germline, CDR1 is SQVTM and CDR2 is ANQGSEA. CDR3 in amino acids: CSVEVKRGNYGYTF. The CDR3 bases are TGCAGCGTTGAAGTAAAAAGGGGTAACTATGGCTACACCTTC.

This chain joins TRBV7-2 and TRBJ2-7; 7 nucleotides agree with TRBD1. With 5 bases clipped from V and 1 base from J, the junction kept 2 bases outside the gene matches. Germline-derived CDR1 and CDR2 are SGHTA and FQGNSA. The CDR3 extends over 13 amino acids. Here the CDR3 DNA reads TGTGCCAGCAGCACACAGGGGTCCTACGAGCAGTACTTC. It is translated as CASSTQGSYEQYF.

This clonotype was counted ten times or more. The rearrangement joins TRBV20-1 to TRBJ2-7, with TRBD2 identical over 9 bases. Trimming took 3 bases from V and 3 from J; bases not matched to a gene: 9. CDR1 DFQATT and CDR2 SNEGSKA come from the germline V gene (reference sequence). CDR3 length: 15 residues. The CDR3: CSASSAAGGYYEQYF. The CDR3 coding sequence is TGCAGTGCTAGTTCAGCAGCGGGGGGCTACTACGAGCAGTACTTC.

In its sample, this clonotype was seen many times. J is TRBJ2-5 and V is TRBV28; possible D gene TRBD1, 5 bases. V lost 5 bases to trimming and J lost 0 bases, with 19 bases between them. Germline values: CDR1 MDHEN, CDR2 SYDVKM. This CDR3 is 17 amino acids long. In DNA form, the CDR3 reads TGTGCCAGCAGTCCCGAAGTGGGGCGACGGTACCAAGAGACCCAGTACTTC. Its protein is CASSPEVGRRYQETQYF.

This clonotype was recorded many times. Possible read error: a much larger clone is one base away. The V and J genes are TRBV15 and TRBJ1-2; D is possibly TRBD1 (5 bases). The V end was cut by 1 base, the J end by 4 bases, with 16 bases between. The CDR3 spans 16 residues. The germline gives CDR1 LNHNV, CDR2 YYDKDF (reference sequence). CDR3 DNA sequence: TGTGCCACCAGCAGAGGCCACGACAGCGCGAGCTATGGCTACACCTTC. This translates into CATSRGHDSASYGYTF.

V gene TRBV11-2 combines with J gene TRBJ2-5, with D maybe TRBD2 (6 bases). The CDR3 totals 16 residues. Trimming shortened V by 1 base and J by 7 bases, and 19 bases separated the two germline ends. Germline CDR1 is SGHAT and CDR2 is FQNNGV. The CDR3 loop reads CASSLVPSRGKGTQYF. CDR3 bases: TGTGCCAGCAGCTTAGTGCCGTCTCGGGGGAAAGGGACCCAGTACTTC.

This chain joins TRBV7-2 and TRBJ1-4; D is undetermined. The CDR3 contains 12 residues. The germline gives CDR1 SGHTA, CDR2 FQGNSA. Trimming removed 5 bases at V and 8 bases at J, with 9 bases between. The DNA for the CDR3 is TGTGCCAGCAGCCCTTCCAGGGAAAAACTGTTTTTT. It encodes CASSPSREKLFF.